The present TCR beta chain was sequenced within a study of post-analysis software for immune sequencing data (dated by TCRdb to between 2014 and 2016). For the wider study: Recorded disease courses included relapsing-remitting, secondary progressive and progressive-relapsing multiple sclerosis, with some patients lacking subtype annotation. The patient repertoires were set against approximately 10 previously published healthy control repertoires from donors whose ages ranged from roughly 6 to 27 years. A subset of samples was prepared in parallel using single-end sample barcoding, then pooled and co-amplified after Illumina adapter ligation. Results the study describes overall, beyond this receptor: The control group was slightly older than the multiple sclerosis patient group. Direct clustering with F measure revealed strong co-clustering of samples prepared in the same batch, which led to a batch-effect correction. Significantly higher frequencies in patients than in controls were found for roughly 5 TRBV segments, including TRBV5-6, TRBV5-1 and TRBV20-1. Compared with controls, multiple sclerosis patients had significantly lower normalized Chao1 diversity, a finding suggesting substantial peripheral T-cell clonal expansion.

Library prep was done by PCR. The sequencer was an Illumina HiSeq 2500. To reduce PCR and sequencing biases, unique molecular identifiers were built into the TCR beta cDNA libraries. Approximately 500,000 cDNA molecules were obtained for every 1 to 10 million input T cells, so each molecule roughly corresponded to one T cell. Patient libraries were prepared and sequenced with the same protocol used for the earlier healthy control dataset. Within a given batch, samples were prepared together, multiplexed and sequenced on the same HiSeq lane. The paper's processing steps were these. Raw barcoded reads were processed with MIGEC, and single-read molecular identifier groups were discarded before consensus assembly and CDR3 extraction. Clonotype tables were post-analysed with VDJtools, normalizing diversity by down-sampling all datasets to the smallest sample size. To correct batch-related cross-sample contamination, repertoire overlap clustering matched CDR3 amino acid sequences but not nucleotide sequences. TCRdb itself trimmed the public reads at Q25 with fastp, ran MiXCR and retained productive beta chains. Each CDR3 protein appears once, grouped with its most common genes and DNA. These V and J calls originate from TCRdb's pipeline instead of the authors' own analysis. This sample is represented by 650,000 to 850,000 distinct CDR3 sequences; approximately 53% of them were singletons. Of the sample, 4% to 5.5% is held by the ten largest clones.

TCR beta repertoires were profiled from peripheral blood of more than ten young patients with multiple sclerosis to demonstrate the VDJtools post-analysis software. The multiple sclerosis patients were children and adolescents ranging in age from 6 to 15 years. The CDR3, from cysteine to phenylalanine, totals 14 residues. Only CDR3 DNA is held: 42 bases, read in frame from base 1. The junction carries 18 bases between V and J, which are trimmed by 6 bases and 3 bases respectively. CDR1 and CDR2 (SQVTM, ANQGSEA) derive from the germline V gene. As concerns this clonotype: Its specific antigen is unknown. No quality values exist for individual bases; no much larger clone is one base distant.

The receptor was derived from a girl aged 10-17 years with multiple sclerosis. Sequenced sample: blood. Recombination joined TRBV29-1 with TRBJ2-7; TRBD1 is perhaps the D gene, given 6 matching bases. The CDR3 reads as follows: CSVQPAVGGYEQYF. The DNA sequence is as follows: TGCAGCGTGCAACCGGCTGTAGGGGGCTACGAGCAGTACTTC.